This T cell receptor (beta chain) was sequenced in a study of T cells in Graves' hyperthyroidism and ophthalmopathy. Lactation, pregnancy, other autoimmune disease or uncontrolled infection led to exclusion of patients. PBMCs were collected from an approximately 10 ml volume of fresh peripheral blood. Regions amplified from RNA transcripts were the TCR beta CDR3 regions. Using the HTBI primer set, a first-round RT-PCR was run on the TCR CDR3. MiXCR, run by TCRdb on the multiplex PCR reads, gives a single entry per CDR3 protein. The sample carries approximately 430,000 distinct CDR3 sequences, 14% to 15% recorded once. Trimming cost V 1 base and J 4 bases, with 7 bases left between them. Germline assignment: CDR1 MGHRA and CDR2 YSYEKL. This CDR3 region has 13 residues. Study-wide results and limits: Most clonotypes expanded in thyroid above 0.001 were likewise present in blood. From stable hyperthyroidism, ophthalmopathy was separated by a 13 V-J model.

This clonotype was seen more than once but under ten times. Its antigen is undetermined. The sequence derives from a man aged 18 to 29 with Graves' ophthalmopathy. Material for sequencing was blood. The genes are TRBV4-1 and TRBJ1-2, with D perhaps TRBD1 (5 bases). CDR3 DNA sequence: TGCGCCAGCAGCCAAGCTGGGGCCTATGGCTACACCTTC. Its protein product is CASSQAGAYGYTF.